Listed here are 18 T cell receptor beta chains from one sample, sequenced in a study of blood T cells in healthy people across ages (dated by TCRdb to about 2015). Library preparation used 5' RACE. TCRdb names Illumina HiSeq 2500 as the instrument used. A second PCR of roughly 6 to 12 cycles was run with a J-beta primer mix and a sample-barcoded 5' primer. TCRdb ran its own pipeline on the public reads, namely fastp trimming at Q25 and MiXCR clone calling, and kept in-frame beta chains. Rows matching on CDR3 protein sequence are summarized as one entry with the most common DNA and genes. The sample table shows about 1.5 million distinct CDR3 sequences, and less than 45% are seen once. Clones ranked in the top ten supply over 3.5% of the sample. The specimen sequenced was blood. The receptors stem from a woman aged 18 to 35 in good health.

The chain is built from TRBV29-1 and TRBJ2-5; TRBD2 is a possible D gene (6 bases). V lost 6 bases to trimming and J lost 11 bases, with 16 bases between them. CDR1 and CDR2 from the germline V gene are SQVTM and ANQGSEA. CDR3 length: 11 amino acids. The CDR3 reads CSVVWGDGQYF. CDR3 DNA: TGCAGCGTCGTCTGGGGGGATGGGCAGTACTTC. Filled out from reference TRBV29-1 and TRBJ2-5, the complete variable domain reads SAVISQKPSRDICQRGTSLTIQCQVDSQVTMMFWYRQQPGQSLTLIATANQGSEATYESGFVIDKFPISRPNLTFSTLTVSNMSPEDSSIYLCSVVWGDGQYFGPGTRLLVL.

The rearrangement links TRBV7-2 to TRBJ2-7, with D possibly TRBD2 on 6 matching bases. This CDR3 is built from 15 residues. Germline V gene sequence: CDR1 SGHTA, CDR2 FQGNSA. The V end was cut by 5 bases, the J end by 3 bases, with 17 bases between. CDR3 amino acids: CASSPEEGGYYEQYF. CDR3 DNA: TGTGCCAGCAGCCCCGAGGAGGGAGGCTACTACGAGCAGTACTTC.

The chain combines TRBV4-1 with TRBJ2-3, with 10 bases fitting TRBD2. Trimming at V came to 5 bases and at J to 2 bases, leaving 10 bases not matched to a gene. The germline gives CDR1 MGHRA, CDR2 YSYEKL. This CDR3 region has 17 residues. The CDR3 nucleotides read TGCGCCAGCAGCTCTCACCCTAGCGGGGGATACACAGATACGCAGTATTTT. Amino acids: CASSSHPSGGYTDTQYF.

Only a few counts were recorded for this clonotype. The V gene is TRBV6-1, the J gene TRBJ2-5; TRBD2 agrees at 10 bases. The V segment lost 6 bases and the J segment 2 bases; nucleotides outside the gene matches: 15. The CDR3 extends over 18 amino acids. Germline V gives CDR1 MNHNS, CDR2 SASEGT. In DNA, the CDR3 is TGTGCCAGCAGGACCAACCTGATACTAGCGGGGAATCAAGAGACCCAGTACTTC. Translating it yields CASRTNLILAGNQETQYF.

The chain has TRBV20-1 and TRBJ2-2, with 11 bases identical to TRBD2. V lost 3 bases and J lost 5; bases outside the gene matches: 5. From germline, CDR1 is DFQATT and CDR2 SNEGSKA (reference sequence). The length of the CDR3 is 15 residues. The CDR3 DNA reads as TGCAGTGCTAGGACTAGCGGGATATGGACCGGGGAGCTGTTTTTT. Translating gives CSARTSGIWTGELFF.

The chain uses TRBV12-3 or TRBV12-4 and TRBJ2-5; D unresolved. This CDR3 has 13 amino acids. V shed 6 bases and J shed 11 bases, with 19 bases lying between them. CDR3 nucleotide sequence: TGTGCCAGCAGCGCCGACCTATACAATGAGCAGTACTTC. Translation gives CASSADLYNEQYF.

This clonotype was detected only a few times. The chain joins TRBV4-2 to TRBJ1-2; 8 bases line up with TRBD1. CDR1 is LGHNA, CDR2 YNFKEQ, per germline. The CDR3 is 18 residues long. J was trimmed by 2 bases and V by 0 bases; bases with no gene match: 11. The CDR3 sequence: CASSQDRWTGKKNYGYTF. The CDR3, as DNA: TGTGCCAGCAGCCAAGATCGATGGACAGGGAAAAAAAACTATGGCTACACCTTC.

The chain joins TRBV21-1 to TRBJ2-3; the DNA was not used to check the table's D call, TRBD2. TRBV21-1 is listed as a pseudogene. The length of the CDR3 is 19 residues. CDR3 coding DNA: TGTGCCAGCAGCAAAGAGCGACTAGCGGGAAAGCTGGGCACAGATACGCAGTATTTT. This encodes CASSKERLAGKLGTDTQYF.

This clonotype has more than one count but fewer than ten. V and J are TRBV3-1 and TRBJ2-5; 9 nucleotides agree with TRBD2. The J call may not be correct, given that the DNA end is closer to TRBJ2-7. This CDR3 has 14 residues. Per germline, CDR1 LGHDT and CDR2 YNNKEL (reference sequence). Here the CDR3 reads CASSLLGTSNEQYF. The CDR3 region has the DNA TGTGCCAGCAGCCTTCTCGGGACTAGCAACGAGCAGTACTTC.

The V call is TRBV6-6, the J call TRBJ2-4, with D perhaps being TRBD1 or TRBD2 (5 bases each). The J call may be faulty, since TRBJ2-5 better matches the DNA end. CDR3 size: 13 residues. Germline V gene sequence: CDR1 MNHNY, CDR2 SVGAGI (reference sequence). CDR3 DNA: TGTGCCAGTCGATGGGTTGGGGGAGAGACCCAGTACTTC. Amino acids: CASRWVGGETQYF.

The genes are TRBV4-3 and TRBJ2-3; TRBD2 matches at 8 bases. From germline, CDR1 is LGHNA and CDR2 YSLEER. The ends lost 0 bases at V and 5 bases at J; junction bases unmatched: 10. The CDR3 totals 17 residues. The CDR3 DNA is TGCGCCAGCAGCCAAGAACGGAGCCGGGGGGGGGTAGATACGCAGTATTTT. Protein sequence: CASSQERSRGGVDTQYF.

The chain joins TRBV28 to TRBJ1-1; tentative D call: TRBD1 (5 bases). The ends were cut back, 5 bases at V and 10 bases at J, with 14 bases in the middle. CDR1 and CDR2 (germline): MDHEN, SYDVKM. This CDR3 is 12 amino acids long. CDR3 protein: CASSTGTAVAFF. In nucleotides, the CDR3 is TGTGCCAGCAGTACGGGGACTGCTGTAGCTTTCTTT. Looking up the rest from reference TRBV28 and TRBJ1-1 gives the full variable domain: DVKVTQSSRYLVKRTGEKVFLECVQDMDHENMFWYRQDPGLGLRLIYFSYDVKMKEKGDIPEGYSVSREKKERFSLILESASTNQTSMYLCASSTGTAVAFFGQGTRLTVV.

The chain uses TRBV13 and TRBJ2-1; no clear D. Trimming shortened V by 5 bases and J by 4 bases, and 12 bases separated the two germline ends. Germline CDR1 PRHDT, CDR2 FYEKMQ (reference sequence). The CDR3 is 14 amino acids. In nucleotides, the CDR3 is TGTGCCAGCAGCATCCGGATGGGTTACAATGAGCAGTTCTTC. Residues: CASSIRMGYNEQFF.

This clonotype was seen many times. The chain uses TRBV7-2 and TRBJ2-7; 8 bases map to TRBD1. Per germline, CDR1 SGHTA and CDR2 FQGNSA. This CDR3 is 14 amino acids long. V was clipped by 3 bases and J by 4 bases; unmatched bases: 5. DNA for the CDR3: TGTGCCAGCAGCTTCGGACAGGGTTTTTACGAGCAGTACTTC. Protein sequence: CASSFGQGFYEQYF.

The chain recombines TRBV20-1 with TRBJ2-5, with TRBD2 matching over 8 bases. This CDR3 is built from 15 residues. CDR1 is DFQATT, CDR2 SNEGSKA, per germline (reference sequence). The ends lost 0 bases at V and 5 bases at J; junction bases unmatched: 8. The CDR3 DNA reads TGCAGTGCTAGAGATCTAGCGGGTGGGTTGGAGACCCAGTACTTC. Residues: CSARDLAGGLETQYF.

The J gene is TRBJ2-7, the V gene TRBV29-1; D might be TRBD1 (6 bases). From germline, CDR1 is SQVTM and CDR2 ANQGSEA. The CDR3 has 12 residues. The ends were cut back, 6 bases at V and 2 bases at J, with 11 bases in the middle. The CDR3 DNA follows: TGCAGCGTCAATCAGGGGACCTACGAGCAGTACTTC. Protein product: CSVNQGTYEQYF.

This sequence joins TRBV7-3 and TRBJ2-1; D is uncertain. V was cut by 3 bases and J by 1 base, with 19 bases left in between. CDR1 SGHTA and CDR2 FQGTGA come from the germline V gene. The CDR3 is 18 amino acids. In DNA form, the CDR3 reads TGTGCCAGCAGCTTGCGCCCACCTCGTTCTGGATCCTACAATGAGCAGTTCTTC. Its protein is CASSLRPPRSGSYNEQFF.

This rearrangement joins TRBV5-1 to TRBJ1-2, with D unresolved. This CDR3 region has 17 residues. Per germline, CDR1 SGHRS and CDR2 YFSETQ. V was trimmed by 0 bases and J by 0 bases, leaving 15 bases between them. The CDR3 here is CASSLANRAQANYGYTF. In nucleotides, the CDR3 is TGCGCCAGCAGCTTGGCCAACAGAGCTCAAGCTAACTATGGCTACACCTTC.